The 26 T cell receptor beta chains below all came from one sample that was sequenced in a study of blood T cell repertoires in COVID-19. Measured with immunoSEQ multiplex PCR; TCRdb has only the in-frame clones, and not every one. Among 200,000 or so clones, approximately 81% were seen once, and the ten largest hold about 20%. Sequences were obtained from peripheral blood. The receptor source for this set is an older person with COVID-19, enrolled during active disease.

The gene calls are TRBV7-9 and TRBJ2-5, with 7 bases matching TRBD1. Unmatched junction bases numbered 13, after V lost 5 bases and J lost 7 bases. This CDR3 spans 15 amino acids. Germline V gives CDR1 SEHNR, CDR2 FQNEAQ (reference sequence). The CDR3 bases are TGTGCCAGCAGCCGAGGGACAGCAGTAGTGTTGACCCAGTACTTC. It codes for CASSRGTAVVLTQYF. Full variable domain (remainder filled in from reference TRBV7-9 and TRBJ2-5): DTGVSQNPRHKITKRGQNVTFRCDPISEHNRLYWYRQTLGQGPEFLTYFQNEAQLEKSRLLSDRFSAERPKGSFSTLEIQRTEQGDSAMYLCASSRGTAVVLTQYFGPGTRLLVL.

This rearrangement joins TRBV5-1 to TRBJ2-6, with a weak D call TRBD1 (5 bases). Germline V gene lookup returns CDR1 SGHRS and CDR2 YFSETQ. The CDR3 loop spans 15 amino acids. Trimming pared 4 bases from V and 0 bases from J, leaving 8 bases between. CDR3 region: CASSPQGSGANVLTF. The CDR3 DNA is TGCGCCAGCAGCCCGCAGGGCTCTGGGGCCAACGTCCTGACTTTC.

This sequence joins TRBV7-9 and TRBJ2-3; 13 positions match TRBD2. This CDR3 comprises 19 residues. Germline loops: CDR1 SEHNR, CDR2 FQNEAQ (reference sequence). The J segment lost 5 bases and the V segment lost 5 bases, leaving 16 bases of the junction unmatched. Here the CDR3 reads CASSAQPGLAGISVDTQYF. The CDR3 DNA follows: TGTGCCAGCAGCGCCCAACCGGGACTAGCGGGAATTTCAGTAGATACGCAGTATTTT.

The rearrangement joins TRBV3-1 (or the pseudogene TRBV3-2) to TRBJ2-7; 8 positions agree with TRBD1. Germline CDR1 is LGHDT and CDR2 is YNNKEL (reference sequence). V shed 4 bases, J shed 2 bases, and the junction held 4 bases outside the gene matches. CDR3 length equals 14 residues. CDR3 nucleotide sequence: TGTGCCAGCAGCCCCTTGACAGGGGCCTACGAGCAGTACTTC. Its protein product is CASSPLTGAYEQYF.

This chain uses TRBV10-3 with TRBJ2-6; the match to TRBD2 covers 9 bases. V was clipped by 3 bases and J by 0 bases; unmatched bases: 6. Germline lookup yields CDR1 ENHRY and CDR2 SYGVKD. The CDR3 covers 18 residues. CDR3 in DNA: TGTGCCATCAGTGATGGTAGCGGGAGCGTCTCTGGGGCCAACGTCCTGACTTTC. It translates to CAISDGSGSVSGANVLTF.

The gene calls are TRBV7-2 and TRBJ1-5, with 7 bases aligning to TRBD1. The CDR3 loop spans 15 amino acids. CDR1 is SGHTA and CDR2 is FQGNSA in the germline V gene. V gave up 5 bases and J gave up 1 base; unmatched junction bases: 5. This CDR3 is CASSKTGPSNQPQHF. As DNA, the CDR3 is TGTGCCAGCAGCAAGACAGGGCCCAGCAATCAGCCCCAGCATTTT.

The CDR3 loop is CASSRRDSMNTEAFF. The CDR3 region has the DNA TGTGCCAGCTCACGAAGGGACAGCATGAACACTGAAGCTTTCTTT. The chain is built from TRBV18 and TRBJ1-1; 7 positions agree with TRBD1. Losses at the gene ends were 4 bases for V and 0 bases for J; bases not matched to a gene: 5. In germline, CDR1 is KGHSH, CDR2 LQKENI. This CDR3 is 15 amino acids long.

The chain uses TRBV3-1 (or the pseudogene TRBV3-2) and TRBJ2-7; D may be TRBD2 (6 bases). With 4 bases removed from V and 5 bases from J, the gap between germline ends came to 18 bases. Per the germline V gene, CDR1 is LGHDT and CDR2 is YNNKEL (reference sequence). This CDR3 comprises 15 residues. This CDR3 is CASSPVRGWDDEQYF. CDR3 in DNA: TGTGCCAGCAGCCCCGTCCGGGGGTGGGATGACGAGCAGTACTTC.

This clone was counted only a few times. The rearrangement links TRBV7-3 to TRBJ2-1, with 11 bases identical to TRBD2. The CDR3 loop spans 15 amino acids. V was clipped by 2 bases and J by 6 bases; unmatched bases: 3. Germline lookup yields CDR1 SGHTA and CDR2 FQGTGA. The CDR3 nucleotides are TGTGCCAGCAGCTTACTAGCGGGAGGTTTCAATGAGCAGTTCTTC. This gives the protein CASSLLAGGFNEQFF. The whole variable domain, remainder taken from reference TRBV7-3 and TRBJ2-1, is GAGVSQTPSNKVTEKGKYVELRCDPISGHTALYWYRQSLGQGPEFLIYFQGTGAADDSGLPNDRFFAVRPEGSVSTLKIQRTERGDSAVYLCASSLLAGGFNEQFFGPGTRLTVL.

V gene TRBV5-1 combines with J gene TRBJ1-1; TRBD1 agrees at 9 bases. Trimming took 4 bases from V and 6 from J; bases not matched to a gene: 16. The germline V gene has CDR1 SGHRS and CDR2 YFSETQ. The CDR3 has 17 residues. CDR3 sequence: CASSHETLGQGGAEAFF. The CDR3 bases are TGCGCCAGCAGCCACGAGACCTTGGGACAGGGAGGCGCTGAAGCTTTCTTT.

V is TRBV7-6 and J is TRBJ2-3; 9 bases agree with TRBD2. In germline, CDR1 is SGHVS, CDR2 FNYEAQ. The ends lost 3 bases at V and 0 bases at J; junction bases unmatched: 22. This CDR3 is built from 22 residues. The CDR3 DNA is TGTGCCAGCAGCTTCCTCCCCGGAGTAGCGGGGGACCCCACCCGAAGCACAGATACGCAGTATTTT. Protein product: CASSFLPGVAGDPTRSTDTQYF. The full variable domain, its missing parts supplied by reference TRBV7-6 and TRBJ2-3, is GAGVSQSPRYKVTKRGQDVALRCDPISGHVSLYWYRQALGQGPEFLTYFNYEAQQDKSGLPNDRFSAERPEGSISTLTIQRTEQRDSAMYRCASSFLPGVAGDPTRSTDTQYFGPGTRLTVL.

J is TRBJ2-3 and V is TRBV29-1; TRBD2 might be the D (5 bases). Germline CDR1 is SQVTM and CDR2 is ANQGSEA. V gave up 7 bases and J gave up 2 bases, with 10 bases separating them. This CDR3 has 12 amino acids. The CDR3 DNA sequence: TGCAGCGCCACTCTAGCCACAGATACGCAGTATTTT. It specifies CSATLATDTQYF.

This chain uses TRBV3-1 (or the pseudogene TRBV3-2) with TRBJ2-2; 8 bases align to TRBD1. Unmatched junction bases numbered 4, after V lost 3 bases and J lost 4 bases. The CDR3 runs to 15 residues. Germline-derived CDR1 and CDR2 are LGHDT and YNNKEL (reference sequence). The CDR3 region has the DNA TGTGCCAGCAGCCACAGGGGGCACAGCACCGGGGAGCTGTTTTTT. Its protein product is CASSHRGHSTGELFF.

This rearrangement joins TRBV2 to TRBJ2-3; possibly TRBD2 for D (5 bases). CDR3 length: 12 amino acids. Germline CDR1 is SNHLY and CDR2 is FYNNEI. The germline V and J ends were trimmed by 7 bases and 5 bases, with 10 bases remaining between them. Here the CDR3 reads CASKRGIDTQYF. The CDR3 bases are TGTGCCAGCAAACGGGGTATAGATACGCAGTATTTT.

The rearrangement links TRBV27 to TRBJ1-2; D unresolved. Germline CDR1 MNHEY, CDR2 SMNVEV (reference sequence). Between the trimmed V and J ends, which lost 5 bases and 2 bases, there was a span of 9 bases. The CDR3 covers 13 residues. CDR3 in DNA: TGTGCCAGCAGTCCCGGTCCGAACTATGGCTACACCTTC. It encodes CASSPGPNYGYTF.

The V gene is TRBV7-8, the J gene TRBJ1-4; TRBD1 aligns across 9 bases. CDR1 is SGHVS, CDR2 FQNEAQ, per germline. The CDR3 consists of 15 residues. V dropped 5 bases and J dropped 5; count of bases not matched to a gene: 6. CDR3 protein: CASSAHRGRNEKLFF. The DNA for the CDR3 is TGTGCCAGCAGCGCCCACAGGGGGCGAAATGAAAAACTGTTTTTT. Full variable domain (outside the CDR3, taken from reference TRBV7-8 and TRBJ1-4): GAGVSQSPRYKVAKRGQDVALRCDPISGHVSLFWYQQALGQGPEFLTYFQNEAQLDKSGLPSDRFFAERPEGSVSTLKIQRTQQEDSAVYLCASSAHRGRNEKLFFGSGTQLSVL.

The chain carries TRBV6-5 and TRBJ1-2; D possibly corresponds to TRBD1 (6 bases). CDR1 and CDR2 (germline): MNHEY, SVGAGI. Trimming shortened V by 0 bases and J by 5 bases, and 13 bases separated the two germline ends. The CDR3 spans 15 residues. CDR3 bases: TGTGCCAGCAGTTACTCGACCGTAGGGACATATGGCTACACCTTC. Translating it yields CASSYSTVGTYGYTF.

DNA for the CDR3: TGTGCCAGCAGCCCCCAGGTGGTTCTGTACTTC. Translating it yields CASSPQVVLYF. The chain couples TRBV6-2 or TRBV6-3 to TRBJ2-7, with no clear D. Per the germline V gene, CDR1 is MNHEY and CDR2 is SVGEGT. Trimming pared 6 bases from V and 12 bases from J, leaving 15 bases between. The CDR3 runs 11 residues.

The table lists this clone with a few counts. The V and J genes are TRBV7-3 and TRBJ2-1; 9 bases match TRBD2. Germline assignment: CDR1 SGHTA and CDR2 FQGTGA. The CDR3 is 15 amino acids. V lost 5 bases, J lost 2 bases, and 4 bases stayed unmatched. In DNA form, the CDR3 reads TGTGCCAGCAGCACGAGACTAGCGGCCTACAATGAGCAGTTCTTC. Amino acid sequence: CASSTRLAAYNEQFF.

This rearrangement joins TRBV18 to TRBJ1-2; no clear D. The CDR3 sequence is 14 residues long. Germline V CDR1 and CDR2: KGHSH, LQKENI. Trimming removed 4 bases from V and 4 bases from J, with 13 bases in between. CDR3 nucleotide sequence: TGTGCCAGCTCACTCTCGGAGTCCGGCTATGGCTACACCTTC. Translating it yields CASSLSESGYGYTF.

The chain recombines TRBV28 with TRBJ1-1, with 7 positions matching TRBD1. The CDR3 totals 14 residues. The junction had 2 bases not matched to a gene; V was cut back by 3 bases and J by 1 base. CDR1 MDHEN and CDR2 SYDVKM come from the germline V gene. CDR3 coding DNA: TGTGCCAGCAGTTTTGAGGGGGCGAACACTGAAGCTTTCTTT. Amino acid sequence: CASSFEGANTEAFF.

V and J are TRBV7-8 and TRBJ1-5; 7 bases are a match to TRBD1. Per the germline V gene, CDR1 is SGHVS and CDR2 is FQNEAQ. This CDR3 is built from 13 residues. The V and J ends lost 5 bases and 11 bases, in that order; junction bases with no gene match: 9. In nucleotides, the CDR3 is TGTGCCAGCAGCCGTATCCGGGACAGCTCCCAGCATTTT. Translating it yields CASSRIRDSSQHF.

The V gene is TRBV10-3, the J gene TRBJ2-3; TRBD1 matches 7 bases. CDR3 length: 15 amino acids. CDR1 is ENHRY and CDR2 is SYGVKD in the germline V gene. The V and J ends lost 4 bases and 2 bases, in that order; junction bases with no gene match: 6. In nucleotides, the CDR3 is TGTGCCATCAGTGGGACAGGAACCTACACAGATACGCAGTATTTT. Translated: CAISGTGTYTDTQYF.

V usage is TRBV3-1 (or the pseudogene TRBV3-2) and J usage is TRBJ1-4; D remains unclear. Trimming took off 4 bases at V and 0 bases at J, with 9 bases between the two ends. Germline V gene sequence: CDR1 LGHDT, CDR2 YNNKEL (reference sequence). This CDR3 region has 15 residues. The DNA for the CDR3 is TGTGCCAGCAGCCCACCGGGGACAACTAATGAAAAACTGTTTTTT. Its translation: CASSPPGTTNEKLFF.

CDR3 nucleotides: TGTGCCAGCTCACCCGATAGTAAACTTTCACCCCTCCACTTT. It codes for CASSPDSKLSPLHF. V gene TRBV18 combines with J gene TRBJ1-6; no clear D. The CDR3 is 14 amino acids. Germline V CDR1 and CDR2: KGHSH, LQKENI. The germline V and J ends were trimmed by 3 bases and 9 bases, with 12 bases remaining between them.

The chain uses TRBV28 and TRBJ2-7; TRBD2 agrees at 8 bases. The CDR3 sequence is 13 residues long. V gave up 10 bases and J gave up 2 bases; unmatched junction bases: 7. CDR1 is MDHEN, CDR2 SYDVKM, per germline. The CDR3 loop is CATVREATYEQYF. DNA of the CDR3: TGTGCCACGGTGCGGGAGGCCACCTACGAGCAGTACTTC.